A selection of T cell receptor beta chains follows, all from one sample in a study of vaccination effects on CD4 cells after COVID-19. The table came from immunoSEQ multiplex PCR; TCRdb's copy has only in-frame clones and leaves some out. The data contain approximately 74,000 clones, roughly 74% of them seen just once; the ten biggest clones take up just under 3%. For these TCRs, the target antigens are not known. This sample comprised CD4+ T cells from PBMCs cultured with HCoV-NL63 spike peptides, obtained before COVID-19 vaccination. All receptors come from a human donor who received a COVID-19 vaccine. CDR3s include the opening cysteine and the closing phenylalanine or tryptophan. Fields, in order: clone size, D gene, V gene, J gene, CDR3 protein, CDR3 DNA. D genes are given only for firm matches. Only some rows state a clone size, as once, few, many or a class for expanded clones.

clone size: NA
D gene: TRBD2
V gene: TRBV24-1
J gene: TRBJ2-1
CDR3 protein: CATSDFRGGIYNEQFF
CDR3 DNA: TGTGCCACCAGTGATTTCCGGGGGGGAATATACAATGAGCAGTTCTTC

clone size: NA
D gene: NA
V gene: TRBV5-8
J gene: TRBJ2-3
CDR3 protein: CASPIPPAGSDTDTQYF
CDR3 DNA: TGTGCCAGCCCAATCCCCCCGGCAGGCAGCGACACAGATACGCAGTATTTT

clone size: few
D gene: NA
V gene: TRBV2
J gene: TRBJ1-4
CDR3 protein: CASSVGTVRSNEKLFF
CDR3 DNA: TGTGCCAGCAGTGTGGGGACTGTCAGATCCAATGAAAAACTGTTTTTT

clone size: NA
D gene: NA
V gene: TRBV5-1
J gene: TRBJ1-2
CDR3 protein: CASSDNGDYGYTF
CDR3 DNA: TGCGCCAGCAGCGATAACGGGGATTATGGCTACACCTTC

clone size: few
D gene: NA
V gene: TRBV12-3/TRBV12-4
J gene: TRBJ1-1
CDR3 protein: CASSLFAEAFF
CDR3 DNA: TGTGCCAGCAGTTTATTTGCTGAAGCTTTCTTT

clone size: few
D gene: TRBD1
V gene: TRBV2
J gene: TRBJ1-2
CDR3 protein: CASHRGTGSKGWGGYTF
CDR3 DNA: TGTGCCAGCCATCGCGGGACAGGGTCAAAGGGGTGGGGAGGCTACACCTTC

clone size: once
D gene: TRBD1
V gene: TRBV7-8
J gene: TRBJ1-1
CDR3 protein: CASSSRTGGTEAFF
CDR3 DNA: TGTGCCAGCAGCTCCCGGACAGGGGGCACTGAAGCTTTCTTT

clone size: NA
D gene: TRBD2
V gene: TRBV28
J gene: TRBJ2-2
CDR3 protein: CASSSPLAGGYRELFF
CDR3 DNA: TGTGCCAGCAGTTCCCCACTAGCGGGGGGGTACAGGGAGCTGTTTTTT

clone size: NA
D gene: NA
V gene: TRBV7-3
J gene: TRBJ2-3
CDR3 protein: CASSLRGADTQYF
CDR3 DNA: TGTGCCAGCAGCTTACGAGGGGCAGATACGCAGTATTTT

clone size: NA
D gene: NA
V gene: TRBV7-3
J gene: TRBJ1-2
CDR3 protein: CASSLGGPYGYTF
CDR3 DNA: TGTGCCAGCAGCTTGGGTGGACCCTATGGCTACACCTTC

clone size: NA
D gene: TRBD1
V gene: TRBV12-5
J gene: TRBJ2-1
CDR3 protein: CASGSGTGFIRQFF
CDR3 DNA: TGTGCTAGTGGCTCCGGGACAGGGTTTATTCGGCAGTTCTTC

clone size: NA
D gene: TRBD1
V gene: TRBV6-2/TRBV6-3
J gene: TRBJ2-2
CDR3 protein: CASSFTGGYTGELFF
CDR3 DNA: TGTGCCAGCAGTTTCACAGGGGGGTATACCGGGGAGCTGTTTTTT

clone size: NA
D gene: NA
V gene: TRBV27
J gene: TRBJ2-5
CDR3 protein: CASRPQGDYKETQYF
CDR3 DNA: TGTGCCAGCAGACCTCAGGGGGACTATAAAGAGACCCAGTACTTC

clone size: NA
D gene: TRBD2
V gene: TRBV27
J gene: TRBJ2-1
CDR3 protein: CASSSQILAGSSYNEQFF
CDR3 DNA: TGTGCCAGCAGTTCCCAAATCCTAGCGGGGAGCTCCTACAATGAGCAGTTCTTC

clone size: few
D gene: NA
V gene: TRBV6-5
J gene: TRBJ2-1
CDR3 protein: CASSQGISYNEQFF
CDR3 DNA: TGTGCCAGCAGCCAAGGTATCTCCTACAATGAGCAGTTCTTC

clone size: NA
D gene: NA
V gene: TRBV3-1/TRBV3-2
J gene: TRBJ2-3
CDR3 protein: CASSHGGVRTDTQYF
CDR3 DNA: TGTGCCAGCAGCCACGGGGGAGTCAGGACAGATACGCAGTATTTT

clone size: NA
D gene: NA
V gene: TRBV19
J gene: TRBJ1-4
CDR3 protein: CASSADRGTANEKLFF
CDR3 DNA: TGTGCCAGTAGTGCGGACAGAGGCACAGCTAATGAAAAACTGTTTTTT

clone size: NA
D gene: TRBD1
V gene: TRBV5-4
J gene: TRBJ1-6
CDR3 protein: CASSLGQGNNSPLHF
CDR3 DNA: TGTGCCAGCAGCTTGGGACAGGGGAATAATTCACCCCTCCACTTT

clone size: NA
D gene: NA
V gene: TRBV11-3
J gene: TRBJ2-1
CDR3 protein: CASSTGGALAEQFF
CDR3 DNA: TGTGCCAGCAGCACAGGGGGGGCCCTAGCTGAGCAGTTCTTC

clone size: NA
D gene: NA
V gene: TRBV5-5
J gene: TRBJ1-5
CDR3 protein: CASSLSGGGDQPQHF
CDR3 DNA: TGTGCCAGCAGCTTGTCGGGGGGCGGGGATCAGCCCCAGCATTTT

clone size: NA
D gene: NA
V gene: TRBV2
J gene: TRBJ1-4
CDR3 protein: CASTFQQVGEKLFF
CDR3 DNA: TGTGCCAGCACATTTCAACAGGTTGGCGAAAAACTGTTTTTT

clone size: NA
D gene: NA
V gene: TRBV4-2
J gene: TRBJ1-3
CDR3 protein: CASSREAGSGNTIYF
CDR3 DNA: TGTGCCAGCAGCCGAGAGGCCGGGAGCGGAAACACCATATATTTT

clone size: NA
D gene: NA
V gene: TRBV5-1
J gene: TRBJ2-5
CDR3 protein: CASSFLGQLRETQYF
CDR3 DNA: TGCGCCAGCAGCTTCTTAGGGCAATTACGAGAGACCCAGTACTTC

clone size: NA
D gene: NA
V gene: TRBV7-2
J gene: TRBJ1-1
CDR3 protein: CASSLAWGGTEAFF
CDR3 DNA: TGTGCCAGCAGCTTAGCGTGGGGTGGTACTGAAGCTTTCTTT

clone size: NA
D gene: NA
V gene: TRBV24-1
J gene: TRBJ2-6
CDR3 protein: CASQASETSGANVLTF
CDR3 DNA: TGTGCCTCCCAGGCCTCCGAGACCTCTGGGGCCAACGTCCTGACTTTC

clone size: NA
D gene: NA
V gene: TRBV19
J gene: TRBJ1-1
CDR3 protein: CASSIDGSPNTEAFF
CDR3 DNA: TGTGCCAGTAGTATCGACGGCTCACCGAACACTGAAGCTTTCTTT